This T cell receptor (beta chain) was obtained from a study of T-cell reconstitution after alpha-beta-depleted transplantation in children. The length of the CDR3 is 14 residues. Trimming shortened V by 1 base and J by 4 bases, and 10 bases separated the two germline ends. The germline V gene encodes CDR1 MGHRA and CDR2 YSYEKL. Preparation of the TCRbeta library was carried out with unique molecular identifiers. TCRdb analysed the PCR reads with MiXCR anew, one entry per CDR3 protein. The repertoire holds roughly 570,000 distinct CDR3 sequences, with over 25% as singletons. In the case of this clonotype: Antigen: not known.

Study conclusions and caveats: Approximately two months post-transplant, alpha-beta T cells reportedly originated from several hundred expanded graft clones.

The TCR sequence derives from a boy younger than two with Wiskott-Aldrich syndrome, due to receive a stem cell transplant. The specimen was PBMCs, collected before TCRalphabeta/CD19-depleted stem cell transplant. The chain employs TRBV4-1 and TRBJ2-5; D is undetermined. As DNA, the CDR3 is TGCGCCAGCAGCCAAGGCCCCGCTCTAGAGACCCAGTACTTC. It is translated as CASSQGPALETQYF.